The 25 T cell receptor beta chains below come from one sample, sequenced in a study of vaccination and CD4 T cells after COVID-19. No antigen is known for these receptors. As for treatment: 10-day PBMC culture with coronavirus spike peptide pools or control peptides (ViraFEST assay). Samples of CD4+ T cells were obtained from the unexposed donor before the COVID-19 pandemic (2011-2018). Scientists ran DNA taken from cultured CD4+ T cells through the Oncomine TCR Beta short-read assay for sequencing. Genomic DNA was isolated from cultured CD4+ T cells. Each CDR3 protein is one row after TCRdb ran MiXCR on the PCR reads. The sample includes thousands of distinct CDR3 sequences, 25% to 30% of them seen just once. Sequencing was performed on CD4+ T cells from blood, cultured in vitro. The receptors were sampled from a human donor in good health.

The rearrangement joins TRBV7-9 to TRBJ2-7; no clear D. In germline, CDR1 is SEHNR, CDR2 FQNEAQ (reference sequence). The germline V and J ends were trimmed by 1 base and 2 bases, with 12 bases remaining between them. This CDR3 is 15 amino acids long. This CDR3 reads CASSLVDQVTYEQYF. Here the CDR3 DNA reads TGTGCCAGCAGCTTAGTGGATCAGGTGACCTACGAGCAGTACTTC.

This clonotype has more than one count but fewer than ten. The chain is built from TRBV28 and TRBJ1-1, with D uncertain. Trimming removed 5 bases at V and 8 bases at J, with 9 bases between. CDR3 length: 11 amino acids. Per the germline V gene, CDR1 is MDHEN and CDR2 is SYDVKM. The CDR3 here is CASSSSREAFF. DNA of the CDR3: TGTGCCAGCAGTAGTTCAAGGGAAGCTTTCTTT. The variable domain in full, completed from reference TRBV28 and TRBJ1-1, reads DVKVTQSSRYLVKRTGEKVFLECVQDMDHENMFWYRQDPGLGLRLIYFSYDVKMKEKGDIPEGYSVSREKKERFSLILESASTNQTSMYLCASSSSREAFFGQGTRLTVV.

The V gene is TRBV7-2, the J gene TRBJ2-1, with 9 bases identical to TRBD2. This CDR3 contains 16 residues. J gave up 7 bases and V 1 base, and 8 bases lay outside the gene matches. Germline assignment: CDR1 SGHTA and CDR2 FQGNSA. The CDR3 sequence: CASSLETGGRGNEQFF. In nucleotides, the CDR3 is TGTGCCAGCAGCTTAGAGACGGGCGGGAGGGGGAATGAGCAGTTCTTC.

This clonotype was counted between two and nine times. The chain links TRBV6-1 to TRBJ2-7, with D perhaps TRBD1 or TRBD2 (5 bases each). The CDR3 totals 14 residues. Between the trimmed V and J ends, which lost 6 bases and 6 bases, there was a span of 18 bases. Germline V gene sequence: CDR1 MNHNS, CDR2 SASEGT. The CDR3 bases are TGTGCCAGCAGCCAGGGAGCTCTAGGCTCCGAGCAGTACTTC. Amino acids: CASSQGALGSEQYF.

This clonotype is labeled medium-sized. The genes are TRBV6-1 and TRBJ1-5; tentative D call: TRBD1 (6 bases). The CDR3 has 15 residues. V was pared by 6 bases and J by 11 bases, with 23 bases between. Germline V lookup: CDR1 MNHNS, CDR2 SASEGT. CDR3 loop: CASSRRGGEGRAQHF. The CDR3, as DNA: TGTGCCAGCAGCCGGCGGGGGGGCGAGGGTAGAGCCCAGCATTTT.

The chain combines TRBV5-1 with TRBJ2-5; either TRBD1 or TRBD2 may fit D (5 bases each). The CDR3 spans 13 residues. Germline assignment: CDR1 SGHRS and CDR2 YFSETQ. V was shortened by 3 bases and J by 4 bases, with 10 bases between the two germline ends. The CDR3 here is CASSWPGTETQYF. CDR3 nucleotides: TGCGCCAGCAGCTGGCCGGGGACAGAGACCCAGTACTTC.

This chain uses TRBV7-2 with TRBJ2-7; possibly TRBD2 for D (7 bases). V was cut by 2 bases and J by 3 bases, with 20 bases left in between. Germline V gives CDR1 SGHTA, CDR2 FQGNSA. The CDR3 consists of 17 residues. The CDR3 DNA follows: TGTGCCAGCAGCTTAAGCCGGGGGGCAGCGGAGCTCTACGAGCAGTACTTC. Its protein is CASSLSRGAAELYEQYF.

The chain uses TRBV20-1 and TRBJ1-5; 8 bases are a match to TRBD1. This CDR3 contains 15 residues. V lost 0 bases, J lost 5 bases, and 6 bases stayed unmatched. Germline lookup yields CDR1 DFQATT and CDR2 SNEGSKA (reference sequence). The CDR3 sequence is CSARDRVTGDQPQHF. The CDR3 DNA is TGCAGTGCTAGAGATCGAGTGACAGGGGATCAGCCCCAGCATTTT.

This rearrangement joins TRBV5-4 to TRBJ2-1; D is uncertain. The ends were cut back, 0 bases at V and 9 bases at J, with 7 bases in the middle. Germline lookup yields CDR1 SGHNT and CDR2 YYREEE (reference sequence). The CDR3 is 12 amino acids. The CDR3 nucleotides read TGTGCCAGCAGCTTGGACTGGGCTGAGCAGTTCTTC. It is translated as CASSLDWAEQFF.

In its sample, this clonotype was seen a few times. The chain uses TRBV6-2 or TRBV6-3 and TRBJ1-1; D call uncertain. CDR1 is MNHEY, CDR2 SVGEGT, per germline. The ends were cut back, 6 bases at V and 0 bases at J, with 11 bases in the middle. The CDR3 sequence is 14 residues long. The CDR3 loop is CASRPRGMNTEAFF. The CDR3 DNA follows: TGTGCCAGCAGGCCGCGCGGCATGAACACTGAAGCTTTCTTT.

The V call is TRBV21-1, the J call TRBJ2-1; the D segment call TRBD1 is taken from the table without a DNA check. TRBV21-1 is noted as a pseudogene. The CDR3 has 13 residues. The CDR3 here is CASSTRTGNEQFF. Written as DNA, the CDR3 is TGTGCCAGCAGCACCCGGACCGGGAATGAGCAGTTCTTC.

This clonotype has only a few counts. This rearrangement joins TRBV2 to TRBJ2-7, with D perhaps matching TRBD1 (6 bases). This CDR3 is 13 amino acids long. The germline CDR1 and CDR2 sequences are SNHLY and FYNNEI. V lost 6 bases to trimming and J lost 4 bases, with 13 bases between them. This chain's CDR3 is CASSRDTVYEQYF. As DNA, the CDR3 is TGTGCCAGCAGCCGGGACACCGTTTACGAGCAGTACTTC.

The chain has TRBV4-2 and TRBJ1-5; the D is unclear. Germline V gene lookup returns CDR1 LGHNA and CDR2 YNFKEQ. The CDR3 has 15 residues. V gave up 0 bases and J gave up 3 bases, with 9 bases separating them. The CDR3 loop is CASSQDSGYNQPQHF. DNA for the CDR3: TGTGCCAGCAGCCAAGATAGTGGGTACAATCAGCCCCAGCATTTT.

In this sample, this clonotype is medium-sized. The gene calls are TRBV10-3 and TRBJ1-2, with a tentative D call TRBD1 (6 bases). V was cut by 6 bases and J by 1 base, with 9 bases left in between. The V gene's germline CDR1 is ENHRY and CDR2 SYGVKD. The CDR3 runs 13 residues. The CDR3 loop reads CAIRIQGNYGYTF. The CDR3 DNA reads TGTGCCATCAGGATACAGGGTAACTATGGCTACACCTTC.

The CDR3 nucleotides are TGTGCCAGCACCGACACCGGGACAGCGTATATTGATGAAAACACCATATATTTT. Encoded protein: CASTDTGTAYIDENTIYF. The chain carries TRBV7-9 and TRBJ1-3; 7 nucleotides agree with TRBD1. Germline V gene sequence: CDR1 SEHNR, CDR2 FQNEAQ (reference sequence). With 7 bases clipped from V and 6 bases from J, the junction kept 21 bases outside the gene matches. The CDR3 totals 18 residues.

There are a few counts of this clonotype. V usage is TRBV7-2 and J usage is TRBJ2-5; the match to TRBD2 covers 9 bases. Trimming at V came to 1 base and at J to 5 bases, leaving 5 bases not matched to a gene. Per the germline V gene, CDR1 is SGHTA and CDR2 is FQGNSA. The CDR3 runs to 15 residues. The CDR3 spells CASSLGKREAETQYF. The CDR3 nucleotides are TGTGCCAGCAGCTTAGGGAAGCGGGAGGCGGAGACCCAGTACTTC.

This clonotype was picked up a small number of times. The chain combines TRBV6-1 with TRBJ2-4; possible D gene TRBD1, 5 bases. The CDR3 runs to 13 residues. Looked up from germline, CDR1 is MNHNS and CDR2 is SASEGT. V dropped 3 bases and J dropped 7 bases, with 10 bases sitting between them. CDR3 nucleotide sequence: TGTGCCAGCAGTGAGGTTGGGGCGAACATTCAGTACTTC. This codes for CASSEVGANIQYF.

This clonotype turned up a few times. This chain connects TRBV7-9 to TRBJ1-2; TRBD1 matches at 7 bases. This CDR3 is 14 amino acids long. CDR1 SEHNR and CDR2 FQNEAQ come from the germline V gene (reference sequence). V lost 0 bases, J lost 7 bases, and 5 bases stayed unmatched. CDR3 loop: CASSLASRQGGYTF. CDR3 bases: TGTGCCAGCAGCTTAGCGTCCAGACAGGGTGGCTACACCTTC.

This chain uses TRBV7-2 with TRBJ1-1, with no clear D. Germline CDR1 reads SGHTA; CDR2 reads FQGNSA. The CDR3 length is 12 residues. V was pared by 5 bases and J by 7 bases, with 11 bases between. This chain's CDR3 is CASSPGRYEAFF. In DNA form, the CDR3 reads TGTGCCAGCAGCCCCGGACGGTATGAAGCTTTCTTT.

This clonotype was seen only once. V usage is TRBV7-3 and J usage is TRBJ2-1; 9 nucleotides align to TRBD2. The CDR3 extends over 15 amino acids. Germline V CDR1 and CDR2: SGHTA, FQGTGA. V lost 2 bases and J lost 13; bases outside the gene matches: 12. The CDR3 spells CASSLGSAGGPLQFF. Here the CDR3 DNA reads TGTGCCAGCAGCTTAGGATCTGCGGGAGGGCCCCTACAGTTCTTC. Full variable domain (remainder filled in from reference TRBV7-3 and TRBJ2-1): GAGVSQTPSNKVTEKGKYVELRCDPISGHTALYWYRQSLGQGPEFLIYFQGTGAADDSGLPNDRFFAVRPEGSVSTLKIQRTERGDSAVYLCASSLGSAGGPLQFFGPGTRLTVL.

V is TRBV28 and J is TRBJ1-5; D gene unclear. Germline CDR1 is MDHEN and CDR2 is SYDVKM. V dropped 6 bases and J dropped 3 bases, with 12 bases sitting between them. CDR3 length: 14 amino acids. The CDR3 region is CASRHEVNNQPQHF. The CDR3 DNA is TGTGCCAGCAGACATGAAGTGAACAATCAGCCCCAGCATTTT.

By proportion, this clonotype is large (0.1 to 1%). This chain joins TRBV7-9 and TRBJ2-7; the match to TRBD2 covers 11 bases. V was clipped by 6 bases and J by 1 base; unmatched bases: 8. The CDR3 covers 16 residues. From germline, CDR1 is SEHNR and CDR2 FQNEAQ (reference sequence). The CDR3 nucleotides are TGTGCCAGCAGTTCACTAGCGGGAGTTCTTTCCTACGAGCAGTACTTC. This sequence encodes CASSSLAGVLSYEQYF.

V gene TRBV24-1 combines with J gene TRBJ2-2, with D possibly being TRBD1 (5 bases). The CDR3 is 13 amino acids. CDR1 and CDR2 from the germline V gene are KGHDR and SFDVKD. The ends were cut back, 6 bases at V and 5 bases at J, with 9 bases in the middle. The CDR3 protein is CATSLQGTGELFF. The CDR3 region has the DNA TGTGCCACCAGTCTTCAGGGAACCGGGGAGCTGTTTTTT.

The chain uses TRBV5-6 and TRBJ1-2; D is possibly TRBD1 (6 bases). This CDR3 contains 13 residues. Germline CDR1 is SGHDT and CDR2 is YYEEEE. V was pared by 2 bases and J by 2 bases, with 7 bases between. The CDR3 region is CASSLGGNYGYTF. The CDR3 nucleotides are TGTGCCAGCAGCTTAGGGGGGAACTATGGCTACACCTTC.

The rearrangement uses TRBV20-1 and TRBJ2-1; D gene unclear. Germline loops: CDR1 DFQATT, CDR2 SNEGSKA (reference sequence). This CDR3 spans 12 amino acids. Trimming cost V 6 bases and J 6 bases, with 12 bases left between them. The DNA of the CDR3 is TGCAGTGCCACCGTAAGTGCCAATGAGCAGTTCTTC. This encodes CSATVSANEQFF.